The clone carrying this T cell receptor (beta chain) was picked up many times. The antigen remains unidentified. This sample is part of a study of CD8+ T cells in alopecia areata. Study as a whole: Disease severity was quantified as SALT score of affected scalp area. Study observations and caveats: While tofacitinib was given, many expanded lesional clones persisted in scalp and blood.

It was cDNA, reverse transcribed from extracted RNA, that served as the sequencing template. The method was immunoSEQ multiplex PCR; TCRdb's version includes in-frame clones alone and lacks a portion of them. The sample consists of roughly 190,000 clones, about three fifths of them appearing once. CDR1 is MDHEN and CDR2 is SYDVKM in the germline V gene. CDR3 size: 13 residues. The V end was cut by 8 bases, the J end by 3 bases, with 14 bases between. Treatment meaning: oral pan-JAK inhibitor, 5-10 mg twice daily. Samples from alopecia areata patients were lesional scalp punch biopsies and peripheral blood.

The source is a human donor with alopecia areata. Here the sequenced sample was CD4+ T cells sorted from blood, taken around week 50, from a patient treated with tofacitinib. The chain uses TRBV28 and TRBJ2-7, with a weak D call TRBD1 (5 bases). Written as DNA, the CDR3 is TGTGCCAGCTCCGGGCAGGGCCTCTACGAGCAGTACTTC. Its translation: CASSGQGLYEQYF.